The 26 T cell receptor beta chains below all came from one sample that was sequenced in a study of blood T cell repertoires in COVID-19. The assay was immunoSEQ multiplex PCR, and TCRdb's table has in-frame clones only and misses some. Of about 300,000 clones listed, 85% to 90% are singletons. The specimen was PBMCs or T cells enriched from blood (not recorded which). The receptor set was obtained from a man aged 25 to 40 who had recovered from COVID-19.

V and J are TRBV4-1 and TRBJ2-1; 8 bases fit TRBD2. The CDR3 runs 19 residues. V lost 5 bases to trimming and J lost 0 bases; unmatched junction nucleotides: 15. Germline CDR1 reads MGHRA; CDR2 reads YSYEKL. For the CDR3, the DNA is TGCGCCAGCAGCTACGGGGGTAGCGGGGTGCTAAGCTCCTACAATGAGCAGTTCTTC. Protein product: CASSYGGSGVLSSYNEQFF.

The chain is built from TRBV7-9 and TRBJ1-3; D gene ambiguous. The CDR3 runs to 14 residues. V was pared by 1 base and J by 3 bases, with 7 bases between. From germline, CDR1 is SEHNR and CDR2 FQNEAQ (reference sequence). CDR3 coding DNA: TGTGCCAGCAGCTTAGGTGCGGATGGAAACACCATATATTTT. Its translation: CASSLGADGNTIYF. The full variable domain, with the rest looked up from reference TRBV7-9 and TRBJ1-3, is DTGVSQNPRHKITKRGQNVTFRCDPISEHNRLYWYRQTLGQGPEFLTYFQNEAQLEKSRLLSDRFSAERPKGSFSTLEIQRTEQGDSAMYLCASSLGADGNTIYFGEGSWLTVV.

The chain joins TRBV29-1 to TRBJ1-1; D is unresolved. The V gene's germline CDR1 is SQVTM and CDR2 ANQGSEA. The CDR3 totals 12 residues. Trimming pared 3 bases from V and 8 bases from J, leaving 13 bases between. The CDR3 DNA is TGCAGCGTTGAGGAGGGAGGGATCGAAGCTTTCTTT. Translated: CSVEEGGIEAFF. The full variable domain, with the rest looked up from reference TRBV29-1 and TRBJ1-1, is SAVISQKPSRDICQRGTSLTIQCQVDSQVTMMFWYRQQPGQSLTLIATANQGSEATYESGFVIDKFPISRPNLTFSTLTVSNMSPEDSSIYLCSVEEGGIEAFFGQGTRLTVV.

The J gene is TRBJ1-2, the V gene TRBV29-1, with 9 bases fitting TRBD1. Germline CDR1 SQVTM, CDR2 ANQGSEA. The J segment lost 7 bases and the V segment lost 2 bases, leaving 2 bases of the junction unmatched. The CDR3 consists of 12 residues. Written as DNA, the CDR3 is TGCAGCGTTGAAACAGGGGGCGTTGGCTACACCTTC. Amino acid sequence: CSVETGGVGYTF.

This clone was picked up one time. The V gene is TRBV7-2, the J gene TRBJ1-2; a weak D match, TRBD1 (5 bases). Trimming pared 4 bases from V and 7 bases from J, leaving 13 bases between. The CDR3 totals 13 residues. Germline values: CDR1 SGHTA, CDR2 FQGNSA. The CDR3 bases are TGTGCCAGCAGCTGGGTAAGGGGCGGTGGCTACACCTTC. Translated, it gives CASSWVRGGGYTF.

This chain joins TRBV11-3 and TRBJ2-7, with 11 bases identical to TRBD2. The trim removed 5 bases at V and 7 bases at J, leaving 10 bases unmatched. The germline V gene encodes CDR1 SGHNT and CDR2 YENEEA. The CDR3 covers 15 residues. The CDR3 DNA sequence: TGTGCCAGCAGCCTGGGACTAGCGGCTCGACGGGAGCAGTACTTC. This sequence encodes CASSLGLAARREQYF.

The J gene is TRBJ2-2, the V gene TRBV3-1 (or the pseudogene TRBV3-2); D possibly corresponds to TRBD2 (5 bases). Trimming left V 0 bases short and J 2 bases short, with 10 bases between. Germline-derived CDR1 and CDR2 are LGHDT and YNNKEL (reference sequence). This CDR3 comprises 16 residues. The CDR3 loop is CASSQEDSSNTGELFF. The CDR3 nucleotides are TGTGCCAGCAGCCAAGAAGACTCTAGCAACACCGGGGAGCTGTTTTTT.

The J gene is TRBJ2-7, the V gene TRBV14, with TRBD1 matching 9 bases. In germline, CDR1 is SGHDN, CDR2 FVKESK. CDR3 length: 18 residues. Germline trimming cut 2 bases from V and 0 bases from J; bases unmatched to any gene: 11. The CDR3 spells CASSQLGTGTISSYEQYF. DNA of the CDR3: TGTGCCAGCAGCCAACTAGGGACAGGGACTATCAGCTCCTACGAGCAGTACTTC.

V and J are TRBV5-1 and TRBJ2-7; TRBD2 matches 9 bases. This CDR3 is 15 amino acids long. With 1 base clipped from V and 7 bases from J, the junction kept 9 bases outside the gene matches. The germline CDR1 and CDR2 sequences are SGHRS and YFSETQ. The CDR3 reads CASSLWASGEAEQYF. The CDR3 DNA is TGCGCCAGCAGCTTGTGGGCTAGCGGGGAAGCGGAGCAGTACTTC.

The rearrangement joins TRBV11-2 to TRBJ2-7; D is possibly TRBD2 (6 bases). The CDR3 loop spans 16 amino acids. Germline V gene data show CDR1 as SGHAT and CDR2 as FQNNGV. Trimming removed 1 base from V and 3 bases from J, with 16 bases in between. The CDR3 DNA sequence: TGTGCCAGCAGCTTAGTCCTGGCTAGCGTCCTCTACGAGCAGTACTTC. As protein: CASSLVLASVLYEQYF. The whole variable domain, remainder taken from reference TRBV11-2 and TRBJ2-7, is EAGVAQSPRYKIIEKRQSVAFWCNPISGHATLYWYQQILGQGPKLLIQFQNNGVVDDSQLPKDRFSAERLKGVDSTLKIQPAKLEDSAVYLCASSLVLASVLYEQYFGPGTRLTVT.

This clone has a single count. The genes are TRBV28 and TRBJ2-2, with D uncertain. The CDR3 totals 13 residues. CDR1 MDHEN and CDR2 SYDVKM come from the germline V gene. V lost 3 bases and J lost 3, with 5 bases in between. This CDR3 reads CASSFIDTGELFF. The CDR3 DNA reads as TGTGCCAGCAGTTTTATAGACACCGGGGAGCTGTTTTTT. Variable domain in full (rest from reference TRBV28 and TRBJ2-2): DVKVTQSSRYLVKRTGEKVFLECVQDMDHENMFWYRQDPGLGLRLIYFSYDVKMKEKGDIPEGYSVSREKKERFSLILESASTNQTSMYLCASSFIDTGELFFGEGSRLTVL.

The chain links TRBV9 to TRBJ2-1, with TRBD2 matching over 7 bases. Unmatched junction bases numbered 5, after V lost 5 bases and J lost 12 bases. CDR1 SGDLS and CDR2 YYNGEE come from the germline V gene. The CDR3 sequence is 11 residues long. The CDR3 DNA follows: TGTGCCAGCAGGAAAACGGGGGGGCAGTTCTTC. This translates into CASRKTGGQFF.

This chain uses TRBV2 with TRBJ1-2; D call uncertain. This CDR3 contains 13 residues. V lost 4 bases, J lost 2 bases, and 8 bases lay in between. Per the germline V gene, CDR1 is SNHLY and CDR2 is FYNNEI. The CDR3 sequence: CASSASTNYGYTF. CDR3 DNA: TGTGCCAGCAGTGCTAGTACCAACTATGGCTACACCTTC.

The chain joins TRBV28 to TRBJ1-6, with no clear D. CDR1 is MDHEN, CDR2 SYDVKM, per germline. This CDR3 spans 15 amino acids. The V gene lost 3 bases and the J gene lost 7 bases, with 13 bases spanning the gap. The CDR3 protein is CASSFQTVENSPLHF. The CDR3 DNA follows: TGTGCCAGCAGTTTTCAGACTGTGGAGAATTCACCCCTCCACTTT.

This sequence joins TRBV5-1 and TRBJ2-1, with D tentatively TRBD1 (6 bases). The V gene lost 4 bases and the J gene lost 8 bases, with 19 bases spanning the gap. Germline lookup yields CDR1 SGHRS and CDR2 YFSETQ. The CDR3 runs to 15 residues. CDR3 loop: CASSVQGVVSDEQFF. The DNA of the CDR3 is TGCGCCAGCAGCGTACAGGGTGTGGTGAGTGATGAGCAGTTCTTC.

This clone appeared once. The rearrangement uses TRBV12-5 and TRBJ1-2, with D unclear. Germline V lookup: CDR1 LGHNT, CDR2 FRNRAP. V dropped 2 bases and J dropped 4 bases, with 14 bases sitting between them. The CDR3 contains 15 residues. The CDR3 region has the DNA TGTGCTAGTGGTTTGCGTGGCCGGGAACTCTATGGCTACACCTTC. Residues: CASGLRGRELYGYTF.

The chain has TRBV4-2 and TRBJ2-1; the match to TRBD2 covers 12 bases. V gave up 1 base and J gave up 8 bases; unmatched junction bases: 15. The germline gives CDR1 LGHNA, CDR2 YNFKEQ. This CDR3 is built from 19 residues. The CDR3 sequence: CASSQVSNAGLAGNHEQFF. The DNA for the CDR3 is TGTGCCAGCAGCCAAGTTAGCAACGCCGGACTAGCGGGGAACCATGAGCAGTTCTTC.

The count of this clone is one. This chain uses TRBV5-1 with TRBJ2-4; D is perhaps TRBD2 (6 bases). V lost 4 bases, J lost 9 bases, and 17 bases lay in between. The CDR3 runs to 14 residues. Germline CDR1 SGHRS, CDR2 YFSETQ. CDR3 DNA sequence: TGCGCCAGCAGCCCAGGAGGGGTCGGTGGCATTCAGTACTTC. Protein sequence: CASSPGGVGGIQYF.

This chain uses TRBV2 with TRBJ2-7; 8 bases are shared with TRBD2. Germline CDR1 is SNHLY and CDR2 is FYNNEI. This CDR3 is built from 16 residues. V dropped 3 bases and J dropped 2; count of bases not matched to a gene: 9. The DNA for the CDR3 is TGTGCCAGCAGTGACTCCCTAGCGGGCCGTACCTACGAGCAGTACTTC. Encoded protein: CASSDSLAGRTYEQYF. The full variable domain, with the rest looked up from reference TRBV2 and TRBJ2-7, is EPEVTQTPSHQVTQMGQEVILRCVPISNHLYFYWYRQILGQKVEFLVSFYNNEISEKSEIFDDQFSVERPDGSNFTLKIRSTKLEDSAMYFCASSDSLAGRTYEQYFGPGTRLTVT.

This chain uses TRBV6-5 with TRBJ1-2, with no clear D. The V end was cut by 3 bases, the J end by 4 bases, with 15 bases between. The CDR3 runs 15 residues. Germline values: CDR1 MNHEY, CDR2 SVGAGI. The CDR3 region has the DNA TGTGCCAGCAGTTATCTCGGGGTGGATGGCTATGGCTACACCTTC. It encodes CASSYLGVDGYGYTF.

The V call is TRBV4-1, the J call TRBJ1-1; the D is unclear. CDR1 is MGHRA and CDR2 is YSYEKL in the germline V gene. The CDR3 totals 16 residues. V dropped 1 base and J dropped 4 bases, with 16 bases sitting between them. Here the CDR3 reads CASSQAAQLPLTEAFF. In nucleotides, the CDR3 is TGCGCCAGCAGCCAAGCCGCACAGCTACCTCTCACTGAAGCTTTCTTT.

The chain recombines TRBV7-2 with TRBJ1-5; 9 bases line up with TRBD1. CDR1 is SGHTA, CDR2 FQGNSA, per germline. The CDR3 contains 16 residues. Losses at the gene ends were 0 bases for V and 4 bases for J; bases not matched to a gene: 4. In DNA, the CDR3 is TGTGCCAGCAGCTTAGCTTCTGGGACAGGGAATCAGCCCCAGCATTTT. It translates to CASSLASGTGNQPQHF.

The chain has TRBV18 and TRBJ2-5; 8 bases line up with TRBD1. V gave up 8 bases and J gave up 2 bases; unmatched junction bases: 10. This CDR3 spans 15 amino acids. Looked up from germline, CDR1 is KGHSH and CDR2 is LQKENI. Here the CDR3 DNA reads TGTGCCAGCGCCACCCGGGACAGGTATCAAGAGACCCAGTACTTC. This gives the protein CASATRDRYQETQYF.

The V gene is TRBV20-1, the J gene TRBJ2-1; possible D gene TRBD1, 5 bases. V lost 6 bases, J lost 9 bases, and 12 bases lay in between. CDR1 and CDR2 from the germline V gene are DFQATT and SNEGSKA (reference sequence). This CDR3 region has 11 residues. CDR3 DNA: TGCAGTGCGTCAGGGAAAAGTGAGCAGTTCTTC. Translated: CSASGKSEQFF.

The rearrangement links TRBV6-1 to TRBJ2-1; D may be TRBD1 (5 bases). Trimming stripped 1 base from V and 4 bases from J, with 8 bases between. This CDR3 region has 14 residues. Per germline, CDR1 MNHNS and CDR2 SASEGT. Written as DNA, the CDR3 is TGTGCCAGCAGTGAAGGGGGCTTATACAATGAGCAGTTCTTC. Protein sequence: CASSEGGLYNEQFF.

This chain connects TRBV20-1 to TRBJ1-4; 8 nucleotides align to TRBD1. In germline, CDR1 is DFQATT, CDR2 SNEGSKA (reference sequence). V dropped 5 bases and J dropped 7; count of bases not matched to a gene: 0. CDR3 length equals 11 residues. The CDR3 protein is CSAGQGEKLFF. As DNA, the CDR3 is TGCAGTGCTGGACAGGGTGAAAAACTGTTTTTT.